The 7 T cell receptor beta chains in this list originate from one sample, sequenced in a study of blood T cell repertoires in COVID-19. Method: immunoSEQ multiplex PCR; TCRdb's copy keeps in-frame clones and lacks some. The sample lists about 58,000 clones, roughly 90% occurring once. Sequenced sample: peripheral blood. The receptors shown here come from a woman aged 60 to 75 with active COVID-19.

This clone was counted a single time. The chain couples TRBV18 to TRBJ2-3, with unresolved D. The CDR3 runs 14 residues. V shed 2 bases and J shed 0 bases, with 6 bases lying between them. CDR1 and CDR2 (germline): KGHSH, LQKENI. CDR3 protein: CASSPIPSTDTQYF. The CDR3 nucleotides are TGTGCCAGCTCACCAATTCCTAGCACAGATACGCAGTATTTT.

This clone has more than one count but fewer than ten. The chain recombines TRBV6-4 with TRBJ1-2; weak D call: TRBD1 (5 bases). The CDR3 has 14 residues. V was pared by 4 bases and J by 2 bases, with 11 bases between. CDR1 is MRHNA and CDR2 is SNTAGT in the germline V gene. The CDR3 region has the DNA TGTGCCAGCAGTGCAGGGTTTGGGAACTATGGCTACACCTTC. Translated, it gives CASSAGFGNYGYTF.

This sequence joins TRBV20-1 and TRBJ1-2; D might be TRBD1 (5 bases). Germline CDR1 and CDR2: DFQATT and SNEGSKA (reference sequence). CDR3 length: 11 amino acids. The V and J ends lost 5 bases and 2 bases respectively, with 6 bases between them. The CDR3 here is CSAQGNYGYTF. Written as DNA, the CDR3 is TGCAGTGCTCAGGGAAACTATGGCTACACCTTC.

The chain employs TRBV11-2 and TRBJ1-5, with a tentative D call TRBD1 (6 bases). Germline V gives CDR1 SGHAT, CDR2 FQNNGV. The CDR3 sequence is 16 residues long. V was cut by 1 base and J by 4 bases, with 14 bases left in between. Here the CDR3 reads CASSLVNRQGNQPQHF. In DNA form, the CDR3 reads TGTGCCAGCAGCTTAGTGAATCGTCAGGGGAATCAGCCCCAGCATTTT.

This clone was seen just once. The genes are TRBV6-5 and TRBJ1-3, with 7 bases aligning to TRBD1. The CDR3 is 13 amino acids. Germline CDR1 MNHEY, CDR2 SVGAGI. The trim removed 10 bases at V and 3 bases at J, leaving 6 bases unmatched. CDR3 in DNA: TGTGCCACCAGCAGGGGGAATGGAAACACCATATATTTT. Translated: CATSRGNGNTIYF.

The V gene is TRBV19, the J gene TRBJ1-4; possible D gene TRBD1, 5 bases. The CDR3 is 16 residues long. Germline V gives CDR1 LNHDA, CDR2 SQIVND (reference sequence). The germline V and J ends were trimmed by 4 bases and 3 bases, with 15 bases remaining between them. The CDR3 loop is CASSTHGRGSNEKLFF. In nucleotides, the CDR3 is TGTGCCAGTAGTACCCACGGAAGGGGCTCTAATGAAAAACTGTTTTTT.

The chain couples TRBV19 to TRBJ2-3, with 7 nucleotides matching TRBD2. V gave up 5 bases and J gave up 1 base; unmatched junction bases: 9. Germline V gene data show CDR1 as LNHDA and CDR2 as SQIVND (reference sequence). The CDR3 has 16 residues. The CDR3 reads CASSWGLAGGTDTQYF. CDR3 DNA: TGTGCCAGTAGTTGGGGACTCGCGGGGGGCACAGATACGCAGTATTTT.